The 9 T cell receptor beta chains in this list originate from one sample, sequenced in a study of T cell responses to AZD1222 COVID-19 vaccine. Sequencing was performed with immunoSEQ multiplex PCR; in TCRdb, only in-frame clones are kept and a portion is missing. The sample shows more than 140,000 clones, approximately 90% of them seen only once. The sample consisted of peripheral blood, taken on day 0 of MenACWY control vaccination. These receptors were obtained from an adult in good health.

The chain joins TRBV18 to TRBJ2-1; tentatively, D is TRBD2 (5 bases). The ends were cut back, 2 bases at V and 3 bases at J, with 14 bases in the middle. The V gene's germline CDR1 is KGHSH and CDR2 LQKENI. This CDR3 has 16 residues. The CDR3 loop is CASSPTRAQNYNEQFF. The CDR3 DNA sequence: TGTGCCAGCTCACCAACGAGGGCCCAAAACTACAATGAGCAGTTCTTC.

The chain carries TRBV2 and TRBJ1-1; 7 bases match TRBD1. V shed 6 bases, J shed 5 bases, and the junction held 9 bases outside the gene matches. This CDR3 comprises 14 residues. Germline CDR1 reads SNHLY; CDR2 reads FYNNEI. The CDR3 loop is CASRGIRGWTEAFF. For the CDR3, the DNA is TGTGCCAGCAGAGGCATCAGGGGGTGGACTGAAGCTTTCTTT.

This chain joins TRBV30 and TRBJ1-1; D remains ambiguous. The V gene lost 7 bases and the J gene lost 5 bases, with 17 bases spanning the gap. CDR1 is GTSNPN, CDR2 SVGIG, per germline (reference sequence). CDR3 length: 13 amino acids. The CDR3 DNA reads TGTGCCTCGACCTACCGGAGGTGGACTGAAGCTTTCTTT. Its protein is CASTYRRWTEAFF. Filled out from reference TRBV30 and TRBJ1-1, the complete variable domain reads SQTIHQWPATLVQPVGSPLSLECTVEGTSNPNLYWYRQAAGRGLQLLFYSVGIGQISSEVPQNLSASRPQDRQFILSSKKLLLSDSGFYLCASTYRRWTEAFFGQGTRLTVV.

The CDR3 DNA is TGTGCCAGCAGCTCCGCTACGAGCTCCTATAATTCACCCCTCCACTTT. Protein product: CASSSATSSYNSPLHF. This chain uses TRBV11-3 with TRBJ1-6; D unclear. In germline, CDR1 is SGHNT, CDR2 YENEEA. This CDR3 comprises 16 residues. With 4 bases removed from V and 0 bases from J, the gap between germline ends came to 10 bases. The whole variable domain, filled in from reference TRBV11-3 and TRBJ1-6, reads EAGVVQSPRYKIIEKKQPVAFWCNPISGHNTLYWYLQNLGQGPELLIRYENEEAVDDSQLPKDRFSAERLKGVDSTLKIQPAELGDSAVYLCASSSATSSYNSPLHFGNGTRLTVT.

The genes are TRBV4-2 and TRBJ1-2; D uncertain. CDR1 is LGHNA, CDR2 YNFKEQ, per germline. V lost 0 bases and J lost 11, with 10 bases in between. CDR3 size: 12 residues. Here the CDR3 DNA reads TGTGCCAGCAGCCAAGATGGGGAGGATTACACCTTC. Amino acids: CASSQDGEDYTF.

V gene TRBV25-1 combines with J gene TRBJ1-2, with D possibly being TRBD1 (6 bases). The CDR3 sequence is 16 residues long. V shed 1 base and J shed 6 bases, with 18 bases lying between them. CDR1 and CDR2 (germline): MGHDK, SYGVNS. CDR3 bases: TGTGCCAGCAGTGAATTCACAGGGATACGAGAGGATGGCTACACCTTC. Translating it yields CASSEFTGIREDGYTF.

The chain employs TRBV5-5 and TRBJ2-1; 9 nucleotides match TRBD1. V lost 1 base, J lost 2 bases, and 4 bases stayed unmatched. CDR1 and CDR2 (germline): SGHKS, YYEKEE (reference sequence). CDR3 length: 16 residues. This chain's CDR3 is CASSLRWDRAYNEQFF. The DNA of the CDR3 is TGTGCCAGCAGCTTGAGATGGGACAGGGCCTACAATGAGCAGTTCTTC.

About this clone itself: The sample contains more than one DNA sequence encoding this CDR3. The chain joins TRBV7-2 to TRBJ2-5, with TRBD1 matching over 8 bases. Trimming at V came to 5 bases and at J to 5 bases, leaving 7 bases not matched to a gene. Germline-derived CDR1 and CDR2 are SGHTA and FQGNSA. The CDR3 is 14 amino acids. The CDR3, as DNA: TGTGCCAGCAGCCCAAACAGGGGGAAGGAGACCCAGTACTTC. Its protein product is CASSPNRGKETQYF.

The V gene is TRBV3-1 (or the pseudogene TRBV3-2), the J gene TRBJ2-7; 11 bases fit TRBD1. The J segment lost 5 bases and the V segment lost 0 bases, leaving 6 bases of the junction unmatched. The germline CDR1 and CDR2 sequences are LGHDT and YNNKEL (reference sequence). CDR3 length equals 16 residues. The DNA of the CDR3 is TGTGCCAGCAGCCAAGAACGGACAGGGGGCTTAAACGAGCAGTACTTC. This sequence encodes CASSQERTGGLNEQYF.